The clone carrying this TCR beta chain was found once. The cohort comprised adults aged 18 to 89 years residing in about two dozen US areas. Self-reported history from a screening survey and questionnaire set each donor's cohort. After removal of 7 bases from V and 5 bases from J, the junction contained 16 bases not matched to a gene. This CDR3 has 16 residues. Germline V CDR1 and CDR2: LNHDA, SQIVND (reference sequence). Data came from immunoSEQ multiplex PCR; TCRdb stores just in-frame clones and leaves some out. The repertoire holds about 270,000 clones, with 75% to 90% as singletons. This specimen belongs to a study of blood T cell repertoires in COVID-19. Looking at the study overall: The cDNA or gDNA used as material had been derived from T cells, B-cell-depleted T cells, or PBMCs.

This clonotype originated in a woman younger than 45 with acute COVID-19. Sequencing input: PBMCs or T cells enriched from blood (not recorded which). V is TRBV19 and J is TRBJ1-1; 7 bases fit TRBD1. The CDR3, as DNA: TGTGCCAGTATTCCTCGCGCGGGGCAGGGGGAGACTGAAGCTTTCTTT. Translation gives CASIPRAGQGETEAFF.